This TCR beta chain was sequenced in a study of STAT5B mutations in CD4+ large granular lymphocyte leukemia. The assay was run at survey level. Using immunoSEQ multiplex PCR, the repertoire was profiled, and TCRdb retains in-frame clones only, with some absent. The sample has more than 30,000 clones, approximately 72% seen once. The CDR3 is 15 residues long. V was cut by 7 bases and J by 2 bases, with 17 bases left in between. The V gene's germline CDR1 is MNHNS and CDR2 SASEGT. The rearrangement links TRBV6-1 to TRBJ1-2, with D maybe TRBD1 (6 bases). The origin of this receptor is a human donor in good health. The sequencing sample was made of CD4+ T cells from blood buffy coats. CDR3 residues: CASKGEVVGNYGYTF. CDR3 in DNA: TGTGCCAGCAAGGGGGAAGTAGTAGGAAACTATGGCTACACCTTC.